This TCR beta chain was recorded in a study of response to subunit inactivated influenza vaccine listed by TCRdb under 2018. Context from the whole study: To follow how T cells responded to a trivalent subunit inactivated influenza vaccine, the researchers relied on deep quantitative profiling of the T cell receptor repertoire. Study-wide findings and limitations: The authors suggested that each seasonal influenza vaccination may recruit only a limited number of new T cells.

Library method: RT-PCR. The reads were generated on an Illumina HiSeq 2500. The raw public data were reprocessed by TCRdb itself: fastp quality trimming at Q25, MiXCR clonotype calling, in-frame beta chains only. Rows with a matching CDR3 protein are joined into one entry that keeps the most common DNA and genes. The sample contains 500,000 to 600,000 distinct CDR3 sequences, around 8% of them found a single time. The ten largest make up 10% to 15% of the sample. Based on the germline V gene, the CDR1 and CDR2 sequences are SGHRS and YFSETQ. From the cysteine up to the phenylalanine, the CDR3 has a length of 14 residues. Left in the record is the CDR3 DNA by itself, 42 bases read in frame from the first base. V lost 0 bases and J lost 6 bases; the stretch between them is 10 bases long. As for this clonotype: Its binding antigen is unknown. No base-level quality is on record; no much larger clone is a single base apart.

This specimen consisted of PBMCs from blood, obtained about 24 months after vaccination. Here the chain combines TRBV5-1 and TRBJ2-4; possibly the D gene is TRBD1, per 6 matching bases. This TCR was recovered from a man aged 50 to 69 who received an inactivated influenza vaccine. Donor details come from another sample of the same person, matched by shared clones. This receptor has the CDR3 CASSLAARGNIQYF. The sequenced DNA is TGCGCCAGCAGCTTGGCTGCCAGGGGAAACATTCAGTACTTC.